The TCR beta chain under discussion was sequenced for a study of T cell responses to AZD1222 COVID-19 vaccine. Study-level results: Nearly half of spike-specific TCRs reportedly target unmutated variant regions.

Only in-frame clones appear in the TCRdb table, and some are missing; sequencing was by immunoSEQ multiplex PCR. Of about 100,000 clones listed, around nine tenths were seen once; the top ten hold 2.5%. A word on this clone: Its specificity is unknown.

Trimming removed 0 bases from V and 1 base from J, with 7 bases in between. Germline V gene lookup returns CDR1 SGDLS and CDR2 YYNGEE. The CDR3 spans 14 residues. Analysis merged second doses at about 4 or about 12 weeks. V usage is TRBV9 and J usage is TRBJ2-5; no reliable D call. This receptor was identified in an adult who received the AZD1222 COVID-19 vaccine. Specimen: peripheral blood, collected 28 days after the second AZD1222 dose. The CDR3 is CASSVDSLQETQYF. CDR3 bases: TGTGCCAGCAGCGTAGACAGCCTCCAAGAGACCCAGTACTTC. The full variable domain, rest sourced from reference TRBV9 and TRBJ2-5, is DSGVTQTPKHLITATGQRVTLRCSPRSGDLSVYWYQQSLDQGLQFLIQYYNGEERAKGNILERFSAQQFPDLHSELNLSSLELGDSALYFCASSVDSLQETQYFGPGTRLLVL.